This T cell receptor (beta chain) stems from a study of T cell clonotyping in hematopoietic cell transplantation. Produced via immunoSEQ multiplex PCR; TCRdb's table is partial and in-frame only. The profile covers approximately 30,000 clones, with approximately 94% appearing a single time and roughly 1.4% taken by the ten largest. The CDR3 contains 14 residues. Trimming shortened V by 3 bases and J by 3 bases, and 14 bases separated the two germline ends. Looked up from germline, CDR1 is SQVTM and CDR2 is ANQGSEA. Study-level points and caveats: Recipient TCR diversity dropped after transplant; expanded clonotypes rose from day 30 to 180.

In this sample, this clone turned up once. What it binds is not known. The chain combines TRBV29-1 with TRBJ1-2, with D possibly matching TRBD1 (5 bases). The sample comprised peripheral blood mononuclear cells. The clonotype comes from a man between 50 and 59 years old in good health. Some clones in this sample may be carry-over from other donors' samples. As DNA, the CDR3 is TGCAGCGTTGACGATCTGGACAACTACTATGGCTACACCTTC. Translated, it gives CSVDDLDNYYGYTF.